Listed below are T cell receptor beta chains from one sample, sequenced in a study of OX40 agonist ivuxolimab in advanced cancers. Repertoires were generated with immunoSEQ multiplex PCR, while TCRdb's copy carries only in-frame clones and drops some. The profile covers roughly 67,000 clones, with about nine tenths appearing a single time and about 0.8% taken by the ten largest. The sample was CD4+ or CD8+ T cells sorted from blood, taken in a trial of the OX40 agonist ivuxolimab. These receptor sequences come from an adult with an advanced solid tumor such as melanoma, head and neck, liver or kidney cancer. Each CDR3 is given with its conserved first and last residue. The D gene is left open where the match is weak. Clone size is not always given. Where it is, it says once, few, many or a class for expanded clones.

D	size	J	V	DNA	CDR3
TRBD2	.	TRBJ2-7	TRBV7-3	TGTGCCAGCAGCTCAGTAGCGGGGGGGCTCTACGAGCAGTACTTC	CASSSVAGGLYEQYF
.	few	TRBJ1-2	TRBV28	TGTGCCAGCAGTCAACAGGGCTATGGCTACACCTTC	CASSQQGYGYTF
.	.	TRBJ2-1	TRBV5-4	TGTGCCAGCATCCGAGCGGGCATCACCTACAATGAGCAGTTCTTC	CASIRAGITYNEQFF
.	once	TRBJ1-3	TRBV5-1	TGCGCCAGCAGACCCGACGGGACCTCTGGAAACACCATATATTTT	CASRPDGTSGNTIYF
.	once	TRBJ1-2	TRBV5-5	TGTGCCAGCAGCTTGAATTCGGCAGGGTTGAGAGGCTACACCTTC	CASSLNSAGLRGYTF
.	.	TRBJ2-2	TRBV15	TGTGCCACCAGCAGAGCCCCCGGGGCGGGCGGGGAGCTGTTTTTT	CATSRAPGAGGELFF
.	once	TRBJ1-5	TRBV28	TGTGCCAGCCGCAAGCCCGAGACAGTCAATCAGCCCCAGCATTTT	CASRKPETVNQPQHF
.	.	TRBJ2-7	TRBV7-9	TGTGCCAGCAGCTTAGGAGCCCAGACCTCATCCGTTCACTTC	CASSLGAQTSSVHF
TRBD1	.	TRBJ2-5	TRBV5-4	TGTGCCAGCAGCTGGGACAGGGGTGGGGAGACCCAGTACTTC	CASSWDRGGETQYF
TRBD2	.	TRBJ2-1	TRBV10-3	TGTGCCACCAGCGGGAGGCTGTGGGAGCAGTTCTTC	CATSGRLWEQFF
.	.	TRBJ2-6	TRBV28	TGTGCCAGCAGTAGGAGGAGCGGGGCCAACGTCCTGACTTTC	CASSRRSGANVLTF
.	.	TRBJ2-5	TRBV2	TGTGCCAGCAGACAGGGCCAAGAGACCCAGTACTTC	CASRQGQETQYF
.	.	TRBJ1-5	TRBV27	TGTGCCAGCAGATCGAGGGGGGGCAATCAGCCCCAGCATTTT	CASRSRGGNQPQHF
.	.	TRBJ2-1	TRBV7-7	TGTGCTAGCAGCTTAAGGTGGGGGGGCCCCTACAATGAGCAGTTCTTC	CASSLRWGGPYNEQFF
.	.	TRBJ2-5	TRBV7-2	TGTGCCAGCAGCAACAGGGTAGAAGAGACCCAGTACTTC	CASSNRVEETQYF
TRBD1	.	TRBJ2-2	TRBV19	TGTGCCTGTTGGGACAGATTAAACACCGGGGAGCTGTTTTTT	CACWDRLNTGELFF
TRBD2	.	TRBJ2-1	TRBV11-2	TGTGCCAGCAGCAAGACTAGCGGGAGAGGTTACAATGAGCAGTTCTTC	CASSKTSGRGYNEQFF
TRBD1	.	TRBJ1-5	TRBV28	TGTGCCAGCGAGGGACAGGGTTTTCAGCCCCAGCATTTT	CASEGQGFQPQHF
.	.	TRBJ1-1	TRBV6-6	TGTGCCAGCAGTCCCCCCAGTGCTCTCACTGAAGCTTTCTTT	CASSPPSALTEAFF
TRBD1	.	TRBJ1-2	TRBV5-6	TGTGCCAGCAGCTTATGGACAGGAAGCGGCTACACCTTC	CASSLWTGSGYTF
.	.	TRBJ1-3	TRBV5-1	TGCGCCAGCAGCTTGGTAGGCGGTCGGGTTCTCTCTGGAAACACCATATATTTT	CASSLVGGRVLSGNTIYF
.	.	TRBJ1-5	TRBV18	TGTGCCAGCTCAGATACAGGGTACGATCAGCCCCAGCATTTT	CASSDTGYDQPQHF